This TCR beta chain was sequenced during a study of vaccination effects on CD4 cells after COVID-19. Across the whole study: With the ViraFEST assay, the study expanded antigen-specific CD4+ T cells using viral peptide pools, then sequenced them.

General study points: The study, lacking early post-infection timepoints, had few convalescent patients. Infection- and vaccine-induced clones contracted markedly late after vaccination.

This table comes from immunoSEQ multiplex PCR, and its TCRdb copy is limited to in-frame clones, with some not included. The sample consists of roughly 40,000 clones, around two thirds of them appearing once. Culturing for roughly 9 days preceded CD4+ T cell isolation. Two doses of either BNT162b2 or mRNA-1273 were given to each participant. A word on this clone: The antigen remains undetermined.

The junction had 7 bases not matched to a gene; V was cut back by 9 bases and J by 4 bases. From germline, CDR1 is LNHDA and CDR2 SQIVND (reference sequence). The CDR3 covers 15 residues. J is TRBJ2-1 and V is TRBV19; the match to TRBD2 covers 12 bases. This TCR derives from a human donor who received a COVID-19 vaccine. This specimen consisted of CD4+ T cells from PBMCs cultured without peptide, obtained after COVID-19 vaccination. The CDR3 region is CASSQTSGSYNEQFF. Here the CDR3 DNA reads TGTGCCAGCTCCCAGACTAGCGGGAGTTACAATGAGCAGTTCTTC.